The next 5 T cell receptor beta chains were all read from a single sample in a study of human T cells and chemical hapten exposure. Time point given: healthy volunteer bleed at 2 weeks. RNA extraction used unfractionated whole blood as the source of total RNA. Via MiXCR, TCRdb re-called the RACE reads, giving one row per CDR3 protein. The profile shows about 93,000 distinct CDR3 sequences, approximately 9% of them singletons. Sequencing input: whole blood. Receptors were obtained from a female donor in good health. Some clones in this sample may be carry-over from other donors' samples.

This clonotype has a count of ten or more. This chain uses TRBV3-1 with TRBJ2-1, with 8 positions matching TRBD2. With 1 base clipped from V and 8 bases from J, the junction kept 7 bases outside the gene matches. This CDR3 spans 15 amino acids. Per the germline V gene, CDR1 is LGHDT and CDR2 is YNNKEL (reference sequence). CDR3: CASSQGASGYYEQFF. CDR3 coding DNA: TGTGCCAGCAGCCAAGGGGCTAGCGGGTACTATGAGCAGTTCTTC.

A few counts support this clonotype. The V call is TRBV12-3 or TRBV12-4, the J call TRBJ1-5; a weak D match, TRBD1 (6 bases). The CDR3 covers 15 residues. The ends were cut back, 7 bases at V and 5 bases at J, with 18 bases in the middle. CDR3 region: CASTGRQGIHQPQHF. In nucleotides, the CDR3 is TGTGCCAGCACCGGACGTCAGGGGATCCATCAGCCCCAGCATTTT.

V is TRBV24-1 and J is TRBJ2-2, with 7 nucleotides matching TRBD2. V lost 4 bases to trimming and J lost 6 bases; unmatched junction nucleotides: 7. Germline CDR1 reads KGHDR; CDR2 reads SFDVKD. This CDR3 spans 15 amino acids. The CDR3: CATSDSGLVSGELFF. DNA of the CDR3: TGTGCCACCAGTGACTCTGGACTAGTGTCCGGGGAGCTGTTTTTT.

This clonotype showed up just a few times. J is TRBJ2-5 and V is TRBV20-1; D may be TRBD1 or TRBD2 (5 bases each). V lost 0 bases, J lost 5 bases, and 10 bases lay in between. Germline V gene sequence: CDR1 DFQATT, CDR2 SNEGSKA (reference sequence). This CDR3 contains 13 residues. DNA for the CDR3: TGCAGTGCTAGAGATTCAGGGACGGAGACCCAGTACTTC. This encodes CSARDSGTETQYF.

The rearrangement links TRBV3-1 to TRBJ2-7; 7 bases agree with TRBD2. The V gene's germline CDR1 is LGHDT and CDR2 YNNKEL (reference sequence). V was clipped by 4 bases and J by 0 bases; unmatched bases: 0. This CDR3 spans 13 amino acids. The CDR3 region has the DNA TGTGCCAGCAGCCGGGACTACTCCTACGAGCAGTACTTC. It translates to CASSRDYSYEQYF.